Ten or more counts support the clone carrying this TCR beta chain. Germline-derived CDR1 and CDR2 are SGHAT and FQNNGV. The J segment lost 3 bases and the V segment lost 1 base, leaving 5 bases of the junction unmatched. CDR3 length: 16 amino acids. Using RNA transcripts as the source, TCR beta CDR3 regions were amplified. A first-round RT-PCR of the TCR CDR3 used the HTBI primer set. One entry per CDR3 protein results from TCRdb running MiXCR on the multiplex PCR reads. The table lists hundreds of thousands of distinct CDR3 sequences, roughly 20% of them singletons. These data are taken from a study of T cells in Graves' hyperthyroidism and ophthalmopathy.

The source material was blood. The receptor comes from a man aged 25 to 40 with Graves' ophthalmopathy. V and J are TRBV11-2 and TRBJ2-3, with 9 bases that match TRBD1. DNA of the CDR3: TGTGCCAGCAGCTTAGTGGGACAGGGAAGTACAGATACGCAGTATTTT. It specifies CASSLVGQGSTDTQYF.